Presented here are 23 T cell receptor beta chains from one specimen sequenced in a study of graft-versus-host responses after intestinal transplantation (dated by TCRdb to about 2021). The library was built by means of the immunoSEQ multiplex PCR assay. As stored in TCRdb, this immuneACCESS dataset retains in-frame rearrangements with V and J assigned. A fraction of the clones does not appear; measured against another copy, unresolved V genes explain less than half of the discrepancy, and the remainder lacks a known reason. The sample table lists about 22,000 clones, less than 45% of them with a count of one. Around 1.6% of the sample comes from the top ten. The time point label, read with the paper, signifies: cells obtained before transplantation from donor or recipient. In the mixed lymphocyte reactions, approximately 200,000 CFSE-labeled pre-transplant responders were plated with approximately 200,000 irradiated violet-dye-labeled stimulators and cultured for 5 to 6 days.

This specimen was alloreactive CD8+ T cells from a mixed lymphocyte reaction culture, taken before intestinal transplant. The label giving this sample's cell subset or site can be read as: CFSE-low proliferating T cells sorted from roughly 6-day pre-transplant mixed lymphocyte reaction (GvH or HvG direction). Receptors were obtained from a human patient who received an intestinal transplant.

The rearrangement links TRBV27 to TRBJ1-1, with D uncertain. The CDR3 is made up of 15 amino acids. V was shortened by 2 bases and J by 1 base, with 11 bases between the two germline ends. Per germline, CDR1 MNHEY and CDR2 SMNVEV (reference sequence). This CDR3 reads CASSLSPGSNTEAFF. In DNA form, the CDR3 reads TGTGCCAGCAGTTTAAGCCCGGGGTCGAACACTGAAGCTTTCTTT.

This clone was found a few times. The J gene is TRBJ1-2, the V gene TRBV6-5; D not resolved. Deletions cut 0 bases from V and 8 bases from J, with 16 bases between. Looked up from germline, CDR1 is MNHEY and CDR2 is SVGAGI. The CDR3 length is 15 residues. As DNA, the CDR3 is TGTGCCAGCAGTTACTCGGCCCCCGCGGGTTTCGGCTACACCTTC. This codes for CASSYSAPAGFGYTF.

The gene calls are TRBV7-8 and TRBJ2-7; D unresolved. The CDR3 has 12 residues. Germline loops: CDR1 SGHVS, CDR2 FQNEAQ. V gave up 5 bases and J gave up 7 bases, with 12 bases separating them. CDR3 sequence reads: CASSATLGEQYF. The DNA for the CDR3 is TGTGCCAGCAGCGCCACCCTTGGGGAGCAGTACTTC.

This clone has only a few counts. The gene calls are TRBV7-9 and TRBJ1-1; D is uncertain. CDR3 length equals 14 residues. Germline CDR1 and CDR2: SEHNR and FQNEAQ (reference sequence). Trimming took off 8 bases at V and 1 base at J, with 14 bases between the two ends. This CDR3 is CASRHGTPNTEAFF. Here the CDR3 DNA reads TGTGCCAGCCGTCACGGCACCCCGAACACTGAAGCTTTCTTT.

The table lists this clone with a few counts. The chain recombines TRBV25-1 with TRBJ2-7; TRBD1 or TRBD2 may be the D gene (5 bases each). V lost 5 bases to trimming and J lost 2 bases, with 13 bases between them. The CDR3 contains 14 residues. Germline CDR1 reads MGHDK; CDR2 reads SYGVNS. CDR3 coding DNA: TGTGCCAGCAGTATCGGGACCGGTACCTACGAGCAGTACTTC. Encoded protein: CASSIGTGTYEQYF.

This clone was observed a handful of times. The chain joins TRBV29-1 to TRBJ2-2, with D perhaps matching TRBD1 (5 bases). V lost 5 bases and J 4 bases, leaving 14 bases between the germline ends. The CDR3 extends over 14 amino acids. Germline V lookup: CDR1 SQVTM, CDR2 ANQGSEA. CDR3 coding DNA: TGCAGCGTTATTGAAGGGGTAGTCACCGGGGAGCTGTTTTTT. Its protein is CSVIEGVVTGELFF.

A few counts support this clone. CDR3 DNA: TGTGCCAGCAGCTTCGCTAGCGGGAGCACAGATACGCAGTATTTT. Translated: CASSFASGSTDTQYF. This sequence joins TRBV7-3 and TRBJ2-3; TRBD2 agrees at 8 bases. The CDR3 totals 15 residues. The germline V gene encodes CDR1 SGHTA and CDR2 FQGTGA. The junction had 2 bases not matched to a gene; V was cut back by 3 bases and J by 0 bases.

This clone was seen a single time. The rearrangement uses TRBV19 and TRBJ2-1; TRBD2 is a possible D gene (6 bases). CDR1 is LNHDA and CDR2 is SQIVND in the germline V gene (reference sequence). This CDR3 contains 14 residues. V was pared by 7 bases and J by 6 bases, with 16 bases between. The CDR3 reads CASNGWGVGNEQFF. CDR3 bases: TGTGCCAGTAATGGTTGGGGGGTGGGCAATGAGCAGTTCTTC.

This sequence joins TRBV5-1 and TRBJ2-1; the match to TRBD2 covers 10 bases. Losses at the gene ends were 2 bases for V and 2 bases for J; bases not matched to a gene: 4. The CDR3 covers 16 residues. Per the germline V gene, CDR1 is SGHRS and CDR2 is YFSETQ. The CDR3 DNA follows: TGCGCCAGCAGCTTACCAGCGGGAGGGCCCTACAATGAGCAGTTCTTC. Its protein product is CASSLPAGGPYNEQFF.

This clone was found a few times. The rearrangement links TRBV6-5 to TRBJ2-3, with D unclear. Trimming shortened V by 6 bases and J by 5 bases, and 9 bases separated the two germline ends. The germline V gene encodes CDR1 MNHEY and CDR2 SVGAGI. CDR3 length equals 12 residues. CDR3 nucleotide sequence: TGTGCCAGCAGGGGCCCTGTAGATACGCAGTATTTT. As protein: CASRGPVDTQYF.

This chain uses TRBV7-8 with TRBJ2-3; TRBD1 matches at 7 bases. This CDR3 region has 13 residues. Germline CDR1 and CDR2: SGHVS and FQNEAQ. With 2 bases clipped from V and 4 bases from J, the junction kept 0 bases outside the gene matches. The CDR3 DNA sequence: TGTGCCAGCAGCTTACAGGGGGCAGATACGCAGTATTTT. It encodes CASSLQGADTQYF.

CDR3 in DNA: TGCGCCAGCAGCCCACTCTACGGAGCCACTGAAGCTTTCTTT. Amino acids: CASSPLYGATEAFF. V is TRBV5-1 and J is TRBJ1-1; the D is unclear. The CDR3 loop spans 14 amino acids. V was pared by 4 bases and J by 4 bases, with 14 bases between. From germline, CDR1 is SGHRS and CDR2 YFSETQ.

V is TRBV7-9 and J is TRBJ1-2; no clear D gene. Deletions cut 1 base from V and 6 bases from J, with 12 bases between. Germline CDR1 reads SEHNR; CDR2 reads FQNEAQ (reference sequence). The CDR3 consists of 14 residues. The DNA for the CDR3 is TGTGCCAGCAGCTTAGACAAGGGATTTAATGGCTACACCTTC. It yields the protein CASSLDKGFNGYTF.

V and J are TRBV2 and TRBJ2-2, with unresolved D. Trimming took 8 bases from V and 6 from J, leaving 10 bases between them. Germline CDR1 and CDR2: SNHLY and FYNNEI. The CDR3 runs to 12 residues. The CDR3 reads CASQRKPGELFF. CDR3 sequence (DNA): TGTGCCAGCCAGAGGAAGCCCGGGGAGCTGTTTTTT.

The V call is TRBV4-1, the J call TRBJ1-2; D may be TRBD1 (5 bases). Germline assignment: CDR1 MGHRA and CDR2 YSYEKL. The length of the CDR3 is 16 residues. The V and J ends lost 0 bases and 5 bases respectively, with 16 bases between them. The CDR3 loop is CASSQDRGAGGYGYTF. As DNA, the CDR3 is TGCGCCAGCAGCCAAGACCGAGGGGCCGGGGGGTATGGCTACACCTTC.

This clone counts as medium-sized (0.01 to 0.1%). V is TRBV6-5 and J is TRBJ2-7, with a tentative D call TRBD2 (5 bases). Germline lookup yields CDR1 MNHEY and CDR2 SVGAGI. The CDR3 is 14 residues long. V shed 2 bases and J shed 3 bases, with 11 bases lying between them. The CDR3 DNA follows: TGTGCCAGCAGTTACGAGGGCGGACGCTACGAGCAGTACTTC. As protein: CASSYEGGRYEQYF.

This clone qualifies as medium-sized. The gene calls are TRBV2 and TRBJ1-4, with D perhaps matching TRBD1 (5 bases). V was clipped by 6 bases and J by 0 bases, with 11 bases between them. Germline-derived CDR1 and CDR2 are SNHLY and FYNNEI. The CDR3 runs to 15 residues. CDR3 region: CASSLDSATNEKLFF. The CDR3 DNA sequence: TGTGCCAGCAGCCTTGACAGTGCAACTAATGAAAAACTGTTTTTT.

The rearrangement links TRBV6-9 to TRBJ1-2; D unresolved. This CDR3 spans 12 amino acids. V was pared by 6 bases and J by 4 bases, with 9 bases between. Germline V gene sequence: CDR1 MNHGY, CDR2 SVAAGI. DNA of the CDR3: TGTGCCAGCAGCTCGCCATTCTATGGCTACACCTTC. Protein product: CASSSPFYGYTF.

The chain carries TRBV5-6 and TRBJ2-1, with D possibly matching TRBD1 (6 bases). V lost 4 bases and J lost 0, with 20 bases in between. This CDR3 is built from 18 residues. Germline assignment: CDR1 SGHDT and CDR2 YYEEEE. This CDR3 reads CASSRSWRWGRSYNEQFF. The CDR3 bases are TGTGCCAGCAGCAGGAGTTGGAGGTGGGGGCGCTCCTACAATGAGCAGTTCTTC.

The chain links TRBV7-6 to TRBJ2-5, with D unclear. The CDR3 contains 13 residues. Germline CDR1 SGHVS, CDR2 FNYEAQ. V lost 1 base to trimming and J lost 5 bases, with 8 bases between them. The CDR3 is CASSLVFGETQYF. As DNA, the CDR3 is TGTGCCAGCAGCTTAGTCTTCGGTGAGACCCAGTACTTC.

V is TRBV5-5 and J is TRBJ1-1; TRBD1 aligns across 8 bases. V lost 4 bases and J lost 1; bases outside the gene matches: 3. The CDR3 totals 14 residues. Germline V CDR1 and CDR2: SGHKS, YYEKEE (reference sequence). CDR3 sequence: CASSPDRGNTEAFF. In DNA form, the CDR3 reads TGTGCCAGCAGCCCCGACAGGGGGAACACTGAAGCTTTCTTT.

V and J are TRBV6-6 and TRBJ1-3; D gene uncertain. Germline CDR1 reads MNHNY; CDR2 reads SVGAGI (reference sequence). The length of the CDR3 is 14 residues. The V end was cut by 6 bases, the J end by 7 bases, with 16 bases between. CDR3 sequence reads: CASSNPWGGNTIYF. The CDR3 nucleotides read TGTGCCAGCAGCAACCCATGGGGAGGGAACACCATATATTTT.

The rearrangement links TRBV6-5 to TRBJ2-2; 9 bases line up with TRBD2. With 7 bases clipped from V and 6 bases from J, the junction kept 6 bases outside the gene matches. Germline V lookup: CDR1 MNHEY, CDR2 SVGAGI. The CDR3 totals 14 residues. The DNA for the CDR3 is TGTGCCAGCACCCTTAGCGGGAGCGCCGGGGAGCTGTTTTTT. Encoded protein: CASTLSGSAGELFF.